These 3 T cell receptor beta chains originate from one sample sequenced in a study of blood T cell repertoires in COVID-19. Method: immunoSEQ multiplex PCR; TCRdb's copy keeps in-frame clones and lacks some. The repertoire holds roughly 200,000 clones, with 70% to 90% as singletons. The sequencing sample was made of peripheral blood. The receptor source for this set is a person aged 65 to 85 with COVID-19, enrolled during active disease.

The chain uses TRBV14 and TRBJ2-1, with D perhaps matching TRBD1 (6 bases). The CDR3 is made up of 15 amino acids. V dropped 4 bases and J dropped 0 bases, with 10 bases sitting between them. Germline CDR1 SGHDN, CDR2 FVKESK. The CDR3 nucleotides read TGTGCCAGCAGCCTCCTACAGGGCTCCTACAATGAGCAGTTCTTC. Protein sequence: CASSLLQGSYNEQFF.

The CDR3 nucleotides are TGTGCCAGCAGCATGCTGGGACTAGCGGGAGTAGGTGGGGGTGAGCAGTTCTTC. Translating it yields CASSMLGLAGVGGGEQFF. The chain couples TRBV5-4 to TRBJ2-1; 14 bases are shared with TRBD2. After removal of 4 bases from V and 9 bases from J, the junction contained 15 bases not matched to a gene. This CDR3 spans 18 amino acids. Germline V CDR1 and CDR2: SGHNT, YYREEE (reference sequence).

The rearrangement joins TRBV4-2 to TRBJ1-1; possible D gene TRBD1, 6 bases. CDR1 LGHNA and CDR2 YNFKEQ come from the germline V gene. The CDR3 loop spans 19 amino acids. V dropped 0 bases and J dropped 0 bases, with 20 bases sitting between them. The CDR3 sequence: CASSQDIGGNPFMNTEAFF. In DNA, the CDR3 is TGTGCCAGCAGCCAAGATATAGGGGGAAATCCTTTCATGAACACTGAAGCTTTCTTT.